Presented here are 30 T cell receptor beta chains from one specimen sequenced in a study of cytomegalovirus exposure and HLA in healthy donors. The study ran its PCR with 60 Vbeta and 13 Jbeta primers. Using immunoSEQ multiplex PCR, the repertoire was profiled, and TCRdb retains in-frame clones only, with some absent. The sample lists roughly 140,000 clones, roughly 81% seen once, with roughly 2.4% in the top ten. Sequenced sample: PBMCs. The receptor source for this set is a woman aged 18-29 years in good health and CMV-seronegative.

The J gene is TRBJ2-7, the V gene TRBV30; 9 bases are shared with TRBD1. The CDR3 sequence is 14 residues long. V was clipped by 6 bases and J by 8 bases; unmatched bases: 14. Germline V gene data show CDR1 as GTSNPN and CDR2 as SVGIG (reference sequence). The CDR3 here is CACMAQGASVQQYF. The CDR3 nucleotides are TGTGCCTGCATGGCACAGGGGGCCTCAGTCCAGCAGTACTTC. Filled out from reference TRBV30 and TRBJ2-7, the complete variable domain reads SQTIHQWPATLVQPVGSPLSLECTVEGTSNPNLYWYRQAAGRGLQLLFYSVGIGQISSEVPQNLSASRPQDRQFILSSKKLLLSDSGFYLCACMAQGASVQQYFGPGTRLTVT.

The V gene is TRBV28, the J gene TRBJ1-2, with 8 bases that match TRBD1. Unmatched junction bases numbered 2, after V lost 4 bases and J lost 1 base. Germline V gene sequence: CDR1 MDHEN, CDR2 SYDVKM. This CDR3 comprises 14 residues. The CDR3 DNA reads as TGTGCCAGCAGTTCCGGACAGGGTAACTATGGCTACACCTTC. Translated, it gives CASSSGQGNYGYTF.

This clone was found a few times. This chain connects TRBV2 to TRBJ2-2, with a possible D match to TRBD1 (5 bases). This CDR3 has 14 residues. Looked up from germline, CDR1 is SNHLY and CDR2 is FYNNEI. Trimming removed 6 bases at V and 6 bases at J, with 14 bases between. DNA for the CDR3: TGTGCCAGCAGGGATGACAGTTTTGCCGGGGAGCTGTTTTTT. Residues: CASRDDSFAGELFF.

This chain links TRBV28 with TRBJ2-5; 9 bases line up with TRBD1. Germline lookup yields CDR1 MDHEN and CDR2 SYDVKM. V was clipped by 6 bases and J by 5 bases; unmatched bases: 13. The length of the CDR3 is 16 residues. CDR3: CASRPQTGGVGETQYF. The CDR3, as DNA: TGTGCCAGCAGGCCCCAGACAGGGGGTGTAGGTGAGACCCAGTACTTC. Supplemented by reference TRBV28 and TRBJ2-5, the full variable domain reads DVKVTQSSRYLVKRTGEKVFLECVQDMDHENMFWYRQDPGLGLRLIYFSYDVKMKEKGDIPEGYSVSREKKERFSLILESASTNQTSMYLCASRPQTGGVGETQYFGPGTRLLVL.

The V and J genes are TRBV30 and TRBJ1-2; 8 bases are shared with TRBD1. The germline V gene has CDR1 GTSNPN and CDR2 SVGIG (reference sequence). The V segment lost 4 bases and the J segment 8 bases; nucleotides outside the gene matches: 9. The CDR3 loop spans 13 amino acids. The CDR3 protein is CAWILQGDRGYTF. CDR3 bases: TGTGCCTGGATACTACAGGGGGATAGAGGCTACACCTTC.

The chain recombines TRBV7-9 with TRBJ2-2; D call uncertain. V was cut by 7 bases and J by 8 bases, with 8 bases left in between. CDR3 length: 11 residues. Germline V lookup: CDR1 SEHNR, CDR2 FQNEAQ (reference sequence). The CDR3 sequence: CASTRDGELFF. The CDR3 DNA sequence: TGTGCCAGCACCCGAGATGGGGAGCTGTTTTTT.

This clone appeared once. This chain connects TRBV19 to TRBJ2-4; 8 bases agree with TRBD1. Trimming at V came to 6 bases and at J to 0 bases, leaving 7 bases not matched to a gene. Germline V gene sequence: CDR1 LNHDA, CDR2 SQIVND (reference sequence). This CDR3 region has 16 residues. The CDR3 is CASSQRQGLAKNIQYF. DNA of the CDR3: TGTGCCAGTAGCCAAAGACAGGGGCTAGCCAAAAACATTCAGTACTTC.

This chain joins TRBV19 and TRBJ2-1; perhaps TRBD1 as D (5 bases). The length of the CDR3 is 11 residues. The ends were cut back, 3 bases at V and 14 bases at J, with 11 bases in the middle. Germline V CDR1 and CDR2: LNHDA, SQIVND (reference sequence). Here the CDR3 reads CASSIGCREFF. The CDR3, as DNA: TGTGCCAGTAGTATCGGTTGCAGGGAGTTCTTC.

V usage is TRBV25-1 and J usage is TRBJ2-2, with 10 bases lining up with TRBD2. Germline-derived CDR1 and CDR2 are MGHDK and SYGVNS. The CDR3 is made up of 16 amino acids. V gave up 4 bases and J gave up 2 bases; unmatched junction bases: 4. CDR3 region: CASSGQREGNTGELFF. CDR3 nucleotide sequence: TGTGCCAGCAGTGGCCAGCGGGAGGGTAACACCGGGGAGCTGTTTTTT.

The V call is TRBV27, the J call TRBJ2-7, with TRBD2 matching 8 bases. This CDR3 is built from 15 residues. Germline CDR1 and CDR2: MNHEY and SMNVEV (reference sequence). V dropped 6 bases and J dropped 5; count of bases not matched to a gene: 12. The CDR3 loop is CASRTSRGLDDEQYF. CDR3 sequence (DNA): TGTGCCAGCAGAACATCGCGGGGACTAGACGACGAGCAGTACTTC.

The rearrangement joins TRBV19 to TRBJ2-5; TRBD2 matches at 9 bases. CDR3 size: 14 residues. V was clipped by 5 bases and J by 5 bases; unmatched bases: 6. Per the germline V gene, CDR1 is LNHDA and CDR2 is SQIVND (reference sequence). CDR3 DNA: TGTGCCAGTAGTGGCGGGGGGGCGCGTGAGACCCAGTACTTC. Translated: CASSGGGARETQYF.

The CDR3 loop reads CASSLIPRGKTGELFF. CDR3 DNA sequence: TGTGCCAGCAGCCTCATTCCCAGGGGTAAAACCGGGGAGCTGTTTTTT. The gene calls are TRBV5-4 and TRBJ2-2; possibly TRBD1 for D (6 bases). Germline V gives CDR1 SGHNT, CDR2 YYREEE (reference sequence). V was pared by 4 bases and J by 5 bases, with 18 bases between. The length of the CDR3 is 16 residues.

The CDR3 sequence is CASSPPSQPQHF. CDR3 coding DNA: TGTGCCAGCAGCCCCCCGTCTCAGCCCCAGCATTTT. The chain uses TRBV7-8 and TRBJ1-5; D ambiguous. The CDR3 has 12 residues. Trimming cost V 5 bases and J 6 bases, with 8 bases left between them. Germline V gene data show CDR1 as SGHVS and CDR2 as FQNEAQ.

This clone appeared a single time. The rearrangement links TRBV9 to TRBJ2-7; possible D gene TRBD2, 5 bases. Trimming stripped 4 bases from V and 0 bases from J, with 17 bases between. The CDR3 extends over 16 amino acids. The germline V gene has CDR1 SGDLS and CDR2 YYNGEE. The CDR3 reads CASSPRVGSTSYEQYF. CDR3 DNA sequence: TGTGCCAGCAGCCCTAGGGTAGGGAGCACCTCCTACGAGCAGTACTTC.

This chain connects TRBV18 to TRBJ1-2, with D hard to call. The CDR3 loop spans 17 amino acids. V was clipped by 4 bases and J by 6 bases, with 24 bases between them. Germline loops: CDR1 KGHSH, CDR2 LQKENI. The CDR3 region has the DNA TGTGCCAGCTCACTGATGGCTCCGGCGGGAACATTAGATGGCTACACCTTC. Protein sequence: CASSLMAPAGTLDGYTF.

This chain connects TRBV19 to TRBJ1-2; 9 bases line up with TRBD1. J lost 9 bases, V lost 5 bases, and 10 bases had no gene match. This CDR3 is built from 14 residues. Germline values: CDR1 LNHDA, CDR2 SQIVND (reference sequence). The CDR3 DNA follows: TGTGCCAGTAGTGTAACAGGGGGCGCGAACAGCTACACCTTC. Translation: CASSVTGGANSYTF.

This clone was observed a handful of times. The V call is TRBV7-8, the J call TRBJ1-5; D gene ambiguous. CDR3 length: 15 residues. Germline CDR1 and CDR2: SGHVS and FQNEAQ. The V end was cut by 3 bases, the J end by 6 bases, with 15 bases between. The CDR3 protein is CASSFSPTQAQPQHF. CDR3 bases: TGTGCCAGCAGCTTTAGCCCGACCCAAGCTCAGCCCCAGCATTTT.

The chain employs TRBV11-2 and TRBJ2-7; 7 bases agree with TRBD2. V trimming: 5 bases; J trimming: 3 bases; junction bases outside the gene matches: 7. This CDR3 is built from 14 residues. The germline gives CDR1 SGHAT, CDR2 FQNNGV. DNA of the CDR3: TGTGCCAGCAGCCCCCTGGGGGGGGGCTACGAGCAGTACTTC. It is translated as CASSPLGGGYEQYF. Filled out from reference TRBV11-2 and TRBJ2-7, the complete variable domain reads EAGVAQSPRYKIIEKRQSVAFWCNPISGHATLYWYQQILGQGPKLLIQFQNNGVVDDSQLPKDRFSAERLKGVDSTLKIQPAKLEDSAVYLCASSPLGGGYEQYFGPGTRLTVT.

In this sample, this clone turned up a few times. V is TRBV18 and J is TRBJ2-1; possible D gene TRBD2, 6 bases. The germline gives CDR1 KGHSH, CDR2 LQKENI. CDR3 length: 15 amino acids. The ends were cut back, 2 bases at V and 9 bases at J, with 17 bases in the middle. CDR3 in amino acids: CASSPMGLHAAEQFF. In DNA, the CDR3 is TGTGCCAGCTCACCAATGGGACTCCACGCGGCTGAGCAGTTCTTC.

The chain is built from TRBV10-3 and TRBJ1-2, with a possible D match to TRBD1 (5 bases). CDR3 length: 15 residues. Trimming shortened V by 4 bases and J by 6 bases, and 18 bases separated the two germline ends. Germline V gives CDR1 ENHRY, CDR2 SYGVKD. CDR3 in amino acids: CAISGSKTDTDGYTF. CDR3 DNA sequence: TGTGCCATCAGTGGCTCTAAGACAGACACTGATGGCTACACCTTC.

This clone appeared once. This CDR3 reads CASSSTSGSLNEQYF. The CDR3 nucleotides read TGTGCCAGCAGCTCGACTAGCGGGAGCCTGAACGAGCAGTACTTC. The chain carries TRBV7-2 and TRBJ2-7, with 12 positions matching TRBD2. This CDR3 spans 15 amino acids. Germline lookup yields CDR1 SGHTA and CDR2 FQGNSA. The J segment lost 5 bases and the V segment lost 4 bases, leaving 6 bases of the junction unmatched.

The J gene is TRBJ2-7, the V gene TRBV30; TRBD1 agrees at 9 bases. V shed 3 bases, J shed 5 bases, and the junction held 8 bases outside the gene matches. CDR3 length: 14 amino acids. Germline V gene sequence: CDR1 GTSNPN, CDR2 SVGIG (reference sequence). The CDR3 loop reads CAWRTGTGKHEQYF. In DNA, the CDR3 is TGTGCCTGGAGGACCGGGACAGGGAAACACGAGCAGTACTTC.

The V call is TRBV4-2, the J call TRBJ1-2; D unclear. This CDR3 comprises 17 residues. The V and J ends lost 4 bases and 3 bases respectively, with 21 bases between them. The V gene's germline CDR1 is LGHNA and CDR2 YNFKEQ. CDR3 region: CASSRLLYNDGHYGYTF. CDR3 DNA sequence: TGTGCCAGCAGCCGACTACTTTATAACGACGGACACTATGGCTACACCTTC.

The chain is built from TRBV30 and TRBJ1-2; weak D call: TRBD1 (6 bases). The V end was cut by 3 bases, the J end by 4 bases, with 15 bases between. Looked up from germline, CDR1 is GTSNPN and CDR2 is SVGIG (reference sequence). This CDR3 has 14 amino acids. The CDR3 loop is CAWRGLTGAYGYTF. CDR3 nucleotide sequence: TGTGCCTGGAGGGGGTTGACAGGCGCCTATGGCTACACCTTC.

The chain uses TRBV7-2 and TRBJ1-2; 7 nucleotides agree with TRBD1. The CDR3 spans 13 residues. With 3 bases clipped from V and 5 bases from J, the junction kept 3 bases outside the gene matches. Germline CDR1 and CDR2: SGHTA and FQGNSA. The CDR3 region is CASSFDREYGYTF. The CDR3 coding sequence is TGTGCCAGCAGCTTTGACAGGGAGTATGGCTACACCTTC.

The rearrangement joins TRBV9 to TRBJ1-2, with TRBD1 matching 8 bases. Trimming removed 3 bases from V and 8 bases from J; junction bases left unmatched: 3. The germline V gene has CDR1 SGDLS and CDR2 YYNGEE. The CDR3 totals 12 residues. This CDR3 is CASSATGGGYTF. DNA for the CDR3: TGTGCCAGCAGCGCAACAGGGGGGGGCTACACCTTC.

The V call is TRBV4-3, the J call TRBJ2-3, with 8 bases identical to TRBD1. The CDR3 loop spans 15 amino acids. In germline, CDR1 is LGHNA, CDR2 YSLEER. The V and J ends lost 4 bases and 4 bases, in that order; junction bases with no gene match: 7. CDR3 sequence (DNA): TGCGCCAGCAGCCGGACAGGGAGTTTCGCAGATACGCAGTATTTT. It translates to CASSRTGSFADTQYF.

This chain links TRBV18 with TRBJ1-2; D remains ambiguous. V lost 8 bases and J lost 6, with 16 bases in between. The CDR3 contains 13 residues. Germline V lookup: CDR1 KGHSH, CDR2 LQKENI. CDR3 nucleotide sequence: TGTGCCAGCCACCGGCGGCCCAGTGATGGCTACACCTTC. Residues: CASHRRPSDGYTF. Looking up the rest from reference TRBV18 and TRBJ1-2 gives the full variable domain: NAGVMQNPRHLVRRRGQEARLRCSPMKGHSHVYWYRQLPEEGLKFMVYLQKENIIDESGMPKERFSAEFPKEGPSILRIQQVVRGDSAAYFCASHRRPSDGYTFGSGTRLTVV.

The chain carries TRBV29-1 and TRBJ2-2, with 7 bases aligning to TRBD1. The CDR3 consists of 17 residues. V shed 0 bases, J shed 3 bases, and the junction held 10 bases outside the gene matches. Germline V gives CDR1 SQVTM, CDR2 ANQGSEA. In nucleotides, the CDR3 is TGCAGCGTTGAAGACCGAGCCGGGACAGCCTACACCGGGGAGCTGTTTTTT. It specifies CSVEDRAGTAYTGELFF.

This clone was counted a few times. The chain links TRBV21-1 to TRBJ1-2. TRBV21-1 is a pseudogene. The CDR3 is 18 residues long. The CDR3 reads CASSRGAGDLHSNYGYTF. The CDR3 DNA is TGTGCCAGCAGCCGGGGGGCAGGGGACTTGCACTCTAACTATGGCTACACCTTC.